A selection of T cell receptor beta chains follows, all from one sample in a study of shared clonotypes between healthy human individuals. The repertoire was sequenced with immunoSEQ multiplex PCR; TCRdb's copy has only in-frame clones and lacks some. Among over a million clones listed, 95% to 97% were seen once. The sample comprised naive CD4+ T cells sorted from blood. Receptors were obtained from a man aged 25 to 45 in good health. Both conserved end residues are part of each CDR3. Fields, in order: CDR3 protein, CDR3 DNA, V gene, clone size, J gene, D gene. The D gene is left open where the match is weak. Clone size, where shown, is once, few, many, or a class for clones that have expanded.

CDR3 protein: CASSTGRSVEQFF
CDR3 DNA: TGTGCCAGTAGTACCGGACGGTCAGTTGAGCAGTTCTTC
V gene: TRBV19
clone size: once
J gene: TRBJ2-1
D gene: .

CDR3 protein: CASSLVAVYNEQFF
CDR3 DNA: TGCGCCAGCAGCTTGGTGGCAGTTTACAATGAGCAGTTCTTC
V gene: TRBV5-1
clone size: .
J gene: TRBJ2-1
D gene: .

CDR3 protein: CASRPGRQETQYF
CDR3 DNA: TGTGCCAGCAGACCCGGGAGGCAAGAGACCCAGTACTTC
V gene: TRBV6-6
clone size: .
J gene: TRBJ2-5
D gene: TRBD2

CDR3 protein: CASSLMGGHTDTQYF
CDR3 DNA: TGTGCCAGCAGCTTGATGGGAGGACACACAGATACGCAGTATTTT
V gene: TRBV6-5
clone size: .
J gene: TRBJ2-3
D gene: .

CDR3 protein: CAISLGQEYQETQYF
CDR3 DNA: TGTGCCATCAGCCTGGGACAGGAGTACCAAGAGACCCAGTACTTC
V gene: TRBV10-3
clone size: .
J gene: TRBJ2-5
D gene: TRBD1

CDR3 protein: CASSYTGALGNTEAFF
CDR3 DNA: TGTGCCAGCAGTTATACGGGGGCTTTGGGGAACACTGAAGCTTTCTTT
V gene: TRBV6-6
clone size: .
J gene: TRBJ1-1
D gene: .

CDR3 protein: CASSREGAGGNEQFF
CDR3 DNA: TGCGCCAGCAGCAGGGAGGGGGCCGGGGGTAATGAGCAGTTCTTC
V gene: TRBV5-1
clone size: .
J gene: TRBJ2-1
D gene: .

CDR3 protein: CASSDGTGGKQYF
CDR3 DNA: TGTGCCAGCAGTGACGGGACAGGGGGAAAGCAGTACTTC
V gene: TRBV28
clone size: .
J gene: TRBJ2-7
D gene: TRBD1

CDR3 protein: CASSLGTGEKLFF
CDR3 DNA: TGCGCCAGCAGCTTGGGAACGGGAGAAAAACTGTTTTTT
V gene: TRBV5-1
clone size: .
J gene: TRBJ1-4
D gene: .

CDR3 protein: CASSLGLAGGPRETQYF
CDR3 DNA: TGTGCCAGCAGCTTAGGACTAGCGGGAGGGCCACGAGAGACCCAGTACTTC
V gene: TRBV7-9
clone size: .
J gene: TRBJ2-5
D gene: TRBD2

CDR3 protein: CASSHTGTGGYEQYF
CDR3 DNA: TGCGCCAGCAGCCATACCGGGACAGGAGGGTACGAGCAGTACTTC
V gene: TRBV4-3
clone size: once
J gene: TRBJ2-7
D gene: TRBD1

CDR3 protein: CASRKREGPSYEQYF
CDR3 DNA: TGTGCCAGTAGGAAGCGGGAGGGCCCCTCCTACGAGCAGTACTTC
V gene: TRBV19
clone size: once
J gene: TRBJ2-7
D gene: TRBD2

CDR3 protein: CASSQDRSLGEQYF
CDR3 DNA: TGTGCCAGCAGCCAAGATCGGTCCCTGGGTGAGCAGTACTTC
V gene: TRBV14
clone size: .
J gene: TRBJ2-7
D gene: .

CDR3 protein: CATSTGTPTGELFF
CDR3 DNA: TGCGCCACCTCAACAGGGACACCCACCGGGGAGCTGTTTTTT
V gene: TRBV5-1
clone size: .
J gene: TRBJ2-2
D gene: .

CDR3 protein: CASSFGQGGEQYF
CDR3 DNA: TGTGCCAGCAGCTTCGGGCAGGGGGGCGAGCAGTACTTC
V gene: TRBV7-9
clone size: .
J gene: TRBJ2-7
D gene: .

CDR3 protein: CASSPVAGRVGTGELFF
CDR3 DNA: TGTGCCAGCAGTCCCGTAGCGGGAAGGGTGGGCACCGGGGAGCTGTTTTTT
V gene: TRBV11-2
clone size: .
J gene: TRBJ2-2
D gene: TRBD2

CDR3 protein: CASRPGPRDYGYTF
CDR3 DNA: TGTGCCAGCAGGCCAGGTCCTCGGGACTATGGCTACACCTTC
V gene: TRBV6-6
clone size: .
J gene: TRBJ1-2
D gene: .

CDR3 protein: CASSGPSVSKDTQYF
CDR3 DNA: TGTGCCAGCAGCGGCCCTAGCGTGAGCAAAGATACGCAGTATTTT
V gene: TRBV9
clone size: once
J gene: TRBJ2-3
D gene: .

CDR3 protein: CAISEGGGLDTIYF
CDR3 DNA: TGTGCCATCAGTGAGGGCGGGGGCTTGGACACCATATATTTT
V gene: TRBV10-3
clone size: .
J gene: TRBJ1-3
D gene: .

CDR3 protein: CAITMRGLLSEAFF
CDR3 DNA: TGTGCCATCACCATGAGAGGCCTACTCTCTGAAGCTTTCTTT
V gene: TRBV10-3
clone size: .
J gene: TRBJ1-1
D gene: .

CDR3 protein: CASSPLDRHGYTF
CDR3 DNA: TGTGCCAGCAGCCCCCTCGACAGGCATGGCTACACCTTC
V gene: TRBV13
clone size: .
J gene: TRBJ1-2
D gene: .

CDR3 protein: CASSLGTGEETQYF
CDR3 DNA: TGTGCCAGCTCCCTCGGGACCGGCGAGGAGACCCAGTACTTC
V gene: TRBV18
clone size: .
J gene: TRBJ2-5
D gene: .

CDR3 protein: CASNLISTEAFF
CDR3 DNA: TGTGCCAGCAATCTTATATCCACTGAAGCTTTCTTT
V gene: TRBV28
clone size: .
J gene: TRBJ1-1
D gene: .

CDR3 protein: CASSVDLAGDEQYF
CDR3 DNA: TGTGCCAGCAGCGTAGATCTAGCGGGAGACGAGCAGTACTTC
V gene: TRBV9
clone size: .
J gene: TRBJ2-7
D gene: TRBD2

CDR3 protein: CASGQGSGNTIYF
CDR3 DNA: TGTGCCAGCGGACAGGGCTCTGGAAACACCATATATTTT
V gene: TRBV6-6
clone size: .
J gene: TRBJ1-3
D gene: TRBD1

CDR3 protein: CASSWKSWGQRYNEQFF
CDR3 DNA: TGTGCCAGCAGTTGGAAATCGTGGGGACAGAGATACAATGAGCAGTTCTTC
V gene: TRBV28
clone size: .
J gene: TRBJ2-1
D gene: TRBD1

CDR3 protein: CASSSKGGTGYNEQFF
CDR3 DNA: TGTGCCAGCAGCTCCAAAGGCGGGACAGGGTACAATGAGCAGTTCTTC
V gene: TRBV11-3
clone size: .
J gene: TRBJ2-1
D gene: TRBD1

CDR3 protein: CASSLAPAGENEQYF
CDR3 DNA: TGCGCCAGCAGCTTGGCCCCAGCGGGAGAGAACGAGCAGTACTTC
V gene: TRBV5-1
clone size: .
J gene: TRBJ2-7
D gene: TRBD2

CDR3 protein: CASSQDLVSHLYEQYF
CDR3 DNA: TGTGCCAGCAGCCAAGACTTGGTCAGCCACCTTTACGAGCAGTACTTC
V gene: TRBV14
clone size: .
J gene: TRBJ2-7
D gene: .

CDR3 protein: CASSVRDTQYF
CDR3 DNA: TGTGCCAGCAGCGTAAGGGATACGCAGTATTTT
V gene: TRBV9
clone size: .
J gene: TRBJ2-3
D gene: .

CDR3 protein: CASSLGDYEQYF
CDR3 DNA: TGTGCCAGCAGCTTGGGCGACTACGAGCAGTACTTC
V gene: TRBV7-6
clone size: .
J gene: TRBJ2-7
D gene: .

CDR3 protein: CASSARHRLAGGTDEQFF
CDR3 DNA: TGTGCCAGCAGCGCAAGACATCGACTAGCGGGAGGTACCGATGAGCAGTTCTTC
V gene: TRBV9
clone size: .
J gene: TRBJ2-1
D gene: TRBD2

CDR3 protein: CASRPKAGAGINQPQHF
CDR3 DNA: TGTGCCAGCAGACCAAAGGCAGGGGCCGGCATTAATCAGCCCCAGCATTTT
V gene: TRBV28
clone size: .
J gene: TRBJ1-5
D gene: .

CDR3 protein: CASSLDPGTRGDTGELFF
CDR3 DNA: TGTGCCAGCAGCTTAGACCCCGGGACCCGAGGTGACACCGGGGAGCTGTTTTTT
V gene: TRBV11-3
clone size: .
J gene: TRBJ2-2
D gene: .

CDR3 protein: CASSSDPSGETQYF
CDR3 DNA: TGTGCCAGCAGCTCCGACCCGAGCGGAGAGACCCAGTACTTC
V gene: TRBV11-2
clone size: once
J gene: TRBJ2-5
D gene: .

CDR3 protein: CASTATGRLDEQFF
CDR3 DNA: TGTGCCAGTACCGCCACGGGACGACTCGATGAGCAGTTCTTC
V gene: TRBV19
clone size: few
J gene: TRBJ2-1
D gene: .

CDR3 protein: CASKSRGRSGSSYEQYF
CDR3 DNA: TGTGCCAGCAAGAGCCGGGGCCGGAGCGGGAGCTCCTACGAGCAGTACTTC
V gene: TRBV27
clone size: .
J gene: TRBJ2-7
D gene: TRBD2

CDR3 protein: CASSYAQGNEKLFF
CDR3 DNA: TGTGCCAGCAGTTACGCACAGGGGAATGAAAAACTGTTTTTT
V gene: TRBV6-5
clone size: .
J gene: TRBJ1-4
D gene: TRBD1

CDR3 protein: CASSLAEGGYEQYF
CDR3 DNA: TGTGCCAGCAGCTTAGCGGAGGGGGGCTACGAGCAGTACTTC
V gene: TRBV11-2
clone size: .
J gene: TRBJ2-7
D gene: .

CDR3 protein: CASRGGTGFSNEQFF
CDR3 DNA: TGTGCCAGCAGGGGAGGGACAGGGTTTAGCAATGAGCAGTTCTTC
V gene: TRBV6-1
clone size: .
J gene: TRBJ2-1
D gene: TRBD1

CDR3 protein: CASSLRIRGPYNEQFF
CDR3 DNA: TGTGCCAGCAGCTTAAGGATTCGGGGACCCTACAATGAGCAGTTCTTC
V gene: TRBV7-2
clone size: .
J gene: TRBJ2-1
D gene: .

CDR3 protein: CASSLGLLLSSYNEQFF
CDR3 DNA: TGCGCCAGCAGCTTGGGTCTCCTCCTTAGCTCCTACAATGAGCAGTTCTTC
V gene: TRBV5-1
clone size: .
J gene: TRBJ2-1
D gene: .

CDR3 protein: CAIGRDSNQPQHF
CDR3 DNA: TGTGCCATCGGACGGGACAGTAATCAGCCCCAGCATTTT
V gene: TRBV10-3
clone size: .
J gene: TRBJ1-5
D gene: TRBD1

CDR3 protein: CASSQDWESANTGELFF
CDR3 DNA: TGCGCCAGCAGCCAAGATTGGGAGTCCGCGAACACCGGGGAGCTGTTTTTT
V gene: TRBV4-1
clone size: .
J gene: TRBJ2-2
D gene: .

CDR3 protein: CASSTEETQYF
CDR3 DNA: TGTGCCAGCAGCACAGAGGAGACCCAGTACTTC
V gene: TRBV7-8
clone size: .
J gene: TRBJ2-5
D gene: .

CDR3 protein: CASSSRMTGTGYNEQFF
CDR3 DNA: TGTGCCAGCAGCTCCCGAATGACCGGGACAGGCTACAATGAGCAGTTCTTC
V gene: TRBV7-2
clone size: .
J gene: TRBJ2-1
D gene: TRBD1

CDR3 protein: CASSSYLNQPQHF
CDR3 DNA: TGTGCCAGCAGTTCGTACCTCAATCAGCCCCAGCATTTT
V gene: TRBV28
clone size: .
J gene: TRBJ1-5
D gene: .

CDR3 protein: CSARDLGYTF
CDR3 DNA: TGCAGTGCTAGGGATCTAGGCTACACCTTC
V gene: TRBV20-1
clone size: .
J gene: TRBJ1-2
D gene: .

CDR3 protein: CASSLVAGGMNEQFF
CDR3 DNA: TGTGCCAGCAGTTTAGTTGCGGGAGGTATGAATGAGCAGTTCTTC
V gene: TRBV28
clone size: .
J gene: TRBJ2-1
D gene: TRBD2

CDR3 protein: CASSLLSTSGYNEQFF
CDR3 DNA: TGCGCCAGCAGCTTGTTATCGACTAGCGGTTACAATGAGCAGTTCTTC
V gene: TRBV5-1
clone size: .
J gene: TRBJ2-1
D gene: TRBD2

CDR3 protein: CASSESGVGNTIYF
CDR3 DNA: TGCGCCAGCAGTGAGTCGGGGGTTGGAAACACCATATATTTT
V gene: TRBV10-1
clone size: .
J gene: TRBJ1-3
D gene: .

CDR3 protein: CSVVDPIQGRVTGELFF
CDR3 DNA: TGCAGCGTTGTGGACCCTATTCAGGGGCGAGTCACCGGGGAGCTGTTTTTT
V gene: TRBV29-1
clone size: .
J gene: TRBJ2-2
D gene: .

CDR3 protein: CAISEYTSGELFF
CDR3 DNA: TGTGCCATCAGTGAGTATACGTCCGGGGAGCTGTTTTTT
V gene: TRBV10-3
clone size: .
J gene: TRBJ2-2
D gene: .

CDR3 protein: CASSLATVPSQPQHF
CDR3 DNA: TGTGCCAGCAGCTTGGCGACAGTACCCAGTCAGCCCCAGCATTTT
V gene: TRBV5-5
clone size: once
J gene: TRBJ1-5
D gene: .

CDR3 protein: CASSESPSGTFYYEQYF
CDR3 DNA: TGCGCCAGCAGTGAGAGTCCTAGCGGGACCTTCTACTACGAGCAGTACTTC
V gene: TRBV10-2
clone size: .
J gene: TRBJ2-7
D gene: TRBD2